This is a list of T cell receptor beta chains from one sample in a study of blood T cell repertoires in COVID-19. This table comes from immunoSEQ multiplex PCR, and its TCRdb copy is limited to in-frame clones, with some not included. The sample carries hundreds of thousands of clones, roughly 86% recorded once. Material: peripheral blood. These receptors were obtained from a woman between 55 and 75 years old with COVID-19, enrolled during active disease. Both conserved end residues are part of each CDR3. The D gene is left open where the match is weak. The size of a clone is reported for some rows only, either as once, few or many, or as a class for expanded clones.

j_gene: TRBJ2-3
v_gene: TRBV14
d_gene: TRBD2
len: 19
abundance: NA
CDR3aa: CASSQISSGGTPSTDTQYF
CDR3nt: TGTGCCAGCAGCCAAATCTCTAGCGGGGGGACGCCTAGCACAGATACGCAGTATTTT

j_gene: TRBJ2-1
v_gene: TRBV7-9
d_gene: TRBD1
len: 17
abundance: few
CDR3aa: CASSLGQGVSSYNEQFF
CDR3nt: TGTGCCAGCAGCTTAGGCCAGGGGGTGAGCTCCTACAATGAGCAGTTCTTC

j_gene: TRBJ1-1
v_gene: TRBV30
d_gene: NA
len: 12
abundance: once
CDR3aa: CAWSPRNTEAFF
CDR3nt: TGTGCCTGGAGCCCGAGGAACACTGAAGCTTTCTTT

j_gene: TRBJ2-5
v_gene: TRBV4-2
d_gene: TRBD2
len: 14
abundance: NA
CDR3aa: CASSQAWGGETQYF
CDR3nt: TGTGCCAGCAGCCAAGCATGGGGAGGGGAGACCCAGTACTTC

j_gene: TRBJ1-1
v_gene: TRBV2
d_gene: TRBD1
len: 15
abundance: once
CDR3aa: CASSEQTGTLKNAFF
CDR3nt: TGTGCCAGCAGTGAACAGACAGGGACCCTCAAAAATGCTTTCTTT

j_gene: TRBJ2-1
v_gene: TRBV7-8
d_gene: TRBD1
len: 15
abundance: NA
CDR3aa: CASSFRDSEDNEQFF
CDR3nt: TGTGCCAGCAGCTTCCGGGACAGCGAGGACAATGAGCAGTTCTTC

j_gene: TRBJ2-6
v_gene: TRBV9
d_gene: NA
len: 16
abundance: NA
CDR3aa: CASSVGGFSGANVLTF
CDR3nt: TGTGCCAGCAGCGTCGGAGGGTTTTCTGGGGCCAACGTCCTGACTTTC

j_gene: TRBJ2-5
v_gene: TRBV29-1
d_gene: NA
len: 12
abundance: NA
CDR3aa: CSLEWAQETQYF
CDR3nt: TGCAGCCTTGAGTGGGCCCAAGAGACCCAGTACTTC

j_gene: TRBJ1-3
v_gene: TRBV3-1/TRBV3-2
d_gene: TRBD1
len: 16
abundance: NA
CDR3aa: CASSLTGGAPGNTIYF
CDR3nt: TGTGCCAGCAGTCTCACAGGGGGAGCTCCTGGAAACACCATATATTTT

j_gene: TRBJ1-2
v_gene: TRBV7-3
d_gene: NA
len: 16
abundance: NA
CDR3aa: CASSLTGAAGLYGYTF
CDR3nt: TGTGCCAGCAGCTTAACGGGGGCAGCAGGGCTCTATGGCTACACCTTC

j_gene: TRBJ1-3
v_gene: TRBV30
d_gene: NA
len: 14
abundance: NA
CDR3aa: CAWVQGNSGNTIYF
CDR3nt: TGTGCCTGGGTTCAGGGAAATTCTGGAAACACCATATATTTT

j_gene: TRBJ2-3
v_gene: TRBV6-1
d_gene: NA
len: 17
abundance: NA
CDR3aa: CASSEVSFPISGDTQYF
CDR3nt: TGTGCCAGCAGTGAAGTCTCTTTCCCGATAAGCGGGGATACGCAGTATTTT

j_gene: TRBJ1-5
v_gene: TRBV5-6
d_gene: NA
len: 12
abundance: NA
CDR3aa: CASSLGQGPQHF
CDR3nt: TGTGCCAGCAGCTTGGGGCAGGGGCCCCAGCATTTT

j_gene: TRBJ1-6
v_gene: TRBV7-2
d_gene: NA
len: 14
abundance: NA
CDR3aa: CASSLNLGRTPLHF
CDR3nt: TGTGCCAGCAGCTTAAATCTTGGGAGGACACCCCTCCACTTT

j_gene: TRBJ2-5
v_gene: TRBV5-1
d_gene: TRBD1
len: 14
abundance: once
CDR3aa: CASSSGTGRETQYF
CDR3nt: TGCGCCAGCAGCTCCGGGACAGGTCGGGAGACCCAGTACTTC

j_gene: TRBJ1-2
v_gene: TRBV4-2
d_gene: TRBD1
len: 16
abundance: NA
CDR3aa: CASSRITGGSDYGYTF
CDR3nt: TGTGCCAGCAGCCGTATTACAGGGGGCAGCGACTATGGCTACACCTTC

j_gene: TRBJ2-3
v_gene: TRBV7-2
d_gene: TRBD1
len: 15
abundance: NA
CDR3aa: CASSLMTGGLSTQYF
CDR3nt: TGTGCCAGCAGCTTAATGACAGGGGGATTGAGTACGCAGTATTTT

j_gene: TRBJ2-4
v_gene: TRBV6-5
d_gene: NA
len: 13
abundance: NA
CDR3aa: CASKGRGKNIQYF
CDR3nt: TGTGCCAGCAAGGGCAGGGGAAAAAACATTCAGTACTTC

j_gene: TRBJ2-7
v_gene: TRBV11-1
d_gene: NA
len: 14
abundance: NA
CDR3aa: CASSFGRVYYEQYF
CDR3nt: TGTGCCAGCAGCTTTGGCAGGGTCTACTACGAGCAGTACTTC

j_gene: TRBJ1-6
v_gene: TRBV30
d_gene: TRBD1
len: 13
abundance: NA
CDR3aa: CAWSRDRNSPLHF
CDR3nt: TGTGCCTGGAGTCGGGACAGAAATTCACCCCTCCACTTT

j_gene: TRBJ1-5
v_gene: TRBV27
d_gene: NA
len: 15
abundance: NA
CDR3aa: CASSLTRAHNQPQHF
CDR3nt: TGTGCCAGCAGTTTGACCAGGGCCCACAATCAGCCCCAGCATTTT

j_gene: TRBJ2-7
v_gene: TRBV25-1
d_gene: TRBD1
len: 15
abundance: NA
CDR3aa: CASSATGTGGYEQYF
CDR3nt: TGTGCCAGCAGTGCGACCGGGACAGGGGGCTACGAGCAGTACTTC

j_gene: TRBJ1-2
v_gene: TRBV6-1
d_gene: NA
len: 15
abundance: NA
CDR3aa: CASSEALQGNYGYTF
CDR3nt: TGTGCCAGCAGTGAAGCGCTCCAGGGGAACTATGGCTACACCTTC

j_gene: TRBJ1-4
v_gene: TRBV25-1
d_gene: TRBD1
len: 16
abundance: NA
CDR3aa: CASSQGQGSTNEKLFF
CDR3nt: TGTGCCAGCAGCCAAGGACAGGGGTCAACTAATGAAAAACTGTTTTTT